Sequencing of this T cell receptor (beta chain) was carried out in a study of response to subunit inactivated influenza vaccine. TCRdb used MiXCR to reprocess the RT-PCR reads, holding one entry per CDR3 protein. The sample has about 190,000 distinct CDR3 sequences, under 15% seen once. This clonotype was found a few times. Trimming cost V 6 bases and J 8 bases; bases outside gene matches: 14. From germline, CDR1 is MDHEN and CDR2 SYDVKM. The CDR3 has 16 residues. The sequenced sample was CD8+ T cells sorted from PBMCs, obtained roughly 5 days after vaccination. This chain joins TRBV28 and TRBJ2-2, with 8 bases matching TRBD2. The sequence was collected from a man between 50 and 59 years old who received an inactivated influenza vaccine. Written as DNA, the CDR3 is TGTGCCAGCAGACCCACTAGTTTTAGCGGGGCTGGGGAGCTGTTTTTT. The encoded protein is CASRPTSFSGAGELFF. Full variable domain (remainder filled in from reference TRBV28 and TRBJ2-2): DVKVTQSSRYLVKRTGEKVFLECVQDMDHENMFWYRQDPGLGLRLIYFSYDVKMKEKGDIPEGYSVSREKKERFSLILESASTNQTSMYLCASRPTSFSGAGELFFGEGSRLTVL.